These 29 T cell receptor beta chains were sequenced from one sample in a study of PD-1 blockade in classical Hodgkin lymphoma. Time point reported: cycle 4 day 1 (C4D1), after more than five weeks of nivolumab. All trial patients relapsed after autologous stem cell transplantation. Method: immunoSEQ multiplex PCR; TCRdb's copy keeps in-frame clones and lacks some. The repertoire holds over 25,000 clones, with over 55% as singletons. This specimen was peripheral blood mononuclear cells (PBMCs), taken before the fourth cycle of nivolumab. Receptors originate from a human donor with classical Hodgkin lymphoma.

The chain uses TRBV6-6 and TRBJ1-5, with 8 bases aligning to TRBD1. In germline, CDR1 is MNHNY, CDR2 SVGAGI (reference sequence). Trimming at V came to 6 bases and at J to 4 bases, leaving 5 bases not matched to a gene. The length of the CDR3 is 14 residues. The CDR3 here is CASRHNRGNQPQHF. As DNA, the CDR3 is TGTGCCAGCAGACACAACAGGGGGAATCAGCCCCAGCATTTT.

This chain links TRBV25-1 with TRBJ1-6; D call uncertain. V shed 1 base and J shed 6 bases, with 10 bases lying between them. Germline lookup yields CDR1 MGHDK and CDR2 SYGVNS. This CDR3 has 15 residues. CDR3 protein: CASSESPGGNSPLHF. In DNA, the CDR3 is TGTGCCAGCAGTGAATCCCCCGGAGGTAATTCACCCCTCCACTTT.

The chain is built from TRBV6-1 and TRBJ2-2, with TRBD1 as a possible D gene (5 bases). The CDR3 spans 14 residues. CDR1 and CDR2 (germline): MNHNS, SASEGT. The V end lost 10 bases, the J end lost 0 bases, and 12 bases lay between the germline ends. CDR3 region: CATTWTPNTGELFF. Here the CDR3 DNA reads TGTGCCACCACATGGACACCGAACACCGGGGAGCTGTTTTTT.

This clone was seen a few times. This chain uses TRBV29-1 with TRBJ2-3, with 16 positions matching TRBD2. Germline loops: CDR1 SQVTM, CDR2 ANQGSEA. The ends lost 5 bases at V and 0 bases at J; junction bases unmatched: 5. This CDR3 region has 17 residues. CDR3 sequence reads: CSVSGLAGGVSTDTQYF. CDR3 sequence (DNA): TGCAGCGTTTCGGGACTAGCGGGAGGGGTGAGCACAGATACGCAGTATTTT.

The chain links TRBV5-1 to TRBJ2-7; 7 bases match TRBD1. This CDR3 has 13 amino acids. After removal of 2 bases from V and 3 bases from J, the junction contained 2 bases not matched to a gene. From germline, CDR1 is SGHRS and CDR2 YFSETQ. CDR3 sequence (DNA): TGCGCCAGCAGCTTCCGGACAGGCTACGAGCAGTACTTC. This codes for CASSFRTGYEQYF.

This clone was seen a handful of times. The rearrangement links TRBV7-9 to TRBJ2-3; TRBD1 matches 7 bases. Germline CDR1 SEHNR, CDR2 FQNEAQ (reference sequence). Germline trimming cut 0 bases from V and 0 bases from J; bases unmatched to any gene: 0. The CDR3 is 15 residues long. The CDR3 loop reads CASSLARGSTDTQYF. In nucleotides, the CDR3 is TGTGCCAGCAGCTTAGCCAGGGGGAGCACAGATACGCAGTATTTT.

The chain links TRBV7-2 to TRBJ1-1, with TRBD1 as a possible D gene (5 bases). V was pared by 4 bases and J by 4 bases, with 10 bases between. This CDR3 region has 13 residues. Germline V gene data show CDR1 as SGHTA and CDR2 as FQGNSA. The DNA of the CDR3 is TGTGCCAGCAGCTCCGCTGGGGGCACTGAAGCTTTCTTT. As protein: CASSSAGGTEAFF.

This chain joins TRBV7-2 and TRBJ1-2; a weak D match, TRBD1 (6 bases). Trimming cost V 4 bases and J 2 bases, with 8 bases left between them. Germline values: CDR1 SGHTA, CDR2 FQGNSA. This CDR3 contains 13 residues. CDR3 residues: CASSYGQNYGYTF. CDR3 nucleotide sequence: TGTGCCAGCAGCTACGGACAGAACTATGGCTACACCTTC.

The sample holds a few counts of this clone. At one boundary the junction diverges from the germline segment, which might be a read error. V gene TRBV10-3 combines with J gene TRBJ1-5, with a weak D call TRBD1 (5 bases). CDR1 is ENHRY and CDR2 is SYGVKD in the germline V gene. The CDR3 totals 14 residues. CDR3: CAVRDEGSNQPQHF. In DNA form, the CDR3 reads TGTGCCGTCAGGGATGAGGGGAGCAATCAGCCCCAGCATTTT.

The chain carries TRBV5-1 and TRBJ1-1; D remains unclear. V was shortened by 4 bases and J by 1 base, with 17 bases between the two germline ends. This CDR3 is 16 amino acids long. Germline lookup yields CDR1 SGHRS and CDR2 YFSETQ. CDR3 loop: CASSPPNSPTNTEAFF. DNA for the CDR3: TGCGCCAGCAGCCCCCCCAATTCGCCCACGAACACTGAAGCTTTCTTT.

J is TRBJ2-7 and V is TRBV28; 9 bases align to TRBD1. This CDR3 comprises 15 residues. CDR1 is MDHEN, CDR2 SYDVKM, per germline. Unmatched junction bases numbered 7, after V lost 4 bases and J lost 3 bases. The CDR3 here is CASSSPGQGSYEQYF. The CDR3, as DNA: TGTGCCAGCAGTTCTCCGGGACAGGGTAGCTACGAGCAGTACTTC.

The rearrangement links TRBV13 to TRBJ2-1; 9 positions agree with TRBD2. The V gene end was trimmed by 5 bases and the J gene end by 7 bases; junction bases not matched to a gene: 15. This CDR3 is 17 amino acids long. The germline V gene has CDR1 PRHDT and CDR2 FYEKMQ (reference sequence). The CDR3 region has the DNA TGTGCCAGCAGCCCACGGGGCGGGGGGGCCGGGTGGAATGAGCAGTTCTTC. Encoded protein: CASSPRGGGAGWNEQFF.

The chain employs TRBV4-3 and TRBJ2-1; TRBD2 is a possible D gene (5 bases). Germline CDR1 reads LGHNA; CDR2 reads YSLEER. Trimming cost V 4 bases and J 1 base, with 14 bases left between them. The CDR3 sequence is 16 residues long. The CDR3, as DNA: TGCGCCAGCAGCCTAGCGCGATCGGGGTCCTACAATGAGCAGTTCTTC. Translating it yields CASSLARSGSYNEQFF.

This clone is medium-sized in the sample. V is TRBV25-1 and J is TRBJ2-2; D unresolved. The CDR3 loop spans 16 amino acids. V was pared by 6 bases and J by 5 bases, with 19 bases between. Germline V gene sequence: CDR1 MGHDK, CDR2 SYGVNS. CDR3 sequence: CASSQKRSGRTGELFF. In DNA form, the CDR3 reads TGTGCCAGCAGCCAAAAGAGGTCCGGGCGGACCGGGGAGCTGTTTTTT.

This rearrangement joins TRBV2 to TRBJ2-5, with 9 bases fitting TRBD1. Per the germline V gene, CDR1 is SNHLY and CDR2 is FYNNEI. V was pared by 6 bases and J by 2 bases, with 7 bases of the junction left unmatched. This CDR3 is built from 15 residues. The chain's CDR3 is CASRGGQGGQETQYF. The CDR3, as DNA: TGTGCCAGCAGGGGGGGACAGGGCGGGCAAGAGACCCAGTACTTC.

The CDR3 sequence is CASSLVASGGYNEQFF. As DNA, the CDR3 is TGTGCCAGCAGCTTAGTGGCTAGCGGGGGTTACAATGAGCAGTTCTTC. The chain employs TRBV7-8 and TRBJ2-1; TRBD2 aligns across 10 bases. Germline CDR1 and CDR2: SGHVS and FQNEAQ. The CDR3 runs to 16 residues. V lost 1 base and J lost 4; bases outside the gene matches: 4.

This clone counts as medium-sized (0.01 to 0.1%). J is TRBJ2-7 and V is TRBV10-3, with a tentative D call TRBD2 (6 bases). Per the germline V gene, CDR1 is ENHRY and CDR2 is SYGVKD. The CDR3 has 11 residues. V lost 10 bases, J lost 9 bases, and 16 bases lay in between. Here the CDR3 DNA reads TGTGCCACCTTTGGGGACGGGGGGCAGTACTTC. Residues: CATFGDGGQYF.

The V and J genes are TRBV27 and TRBJ1-6; 8 bases fit TRBD1. V lost 5 bases and J lost 0; bases outside the gene matches: 3. Germline CDR1 MNHEY, CDR2 SMNVEV (reference sequence). The CDR3 contains 16 residues. The chain's CDR3 is CASSEQGVSYNSPLHF. The CDR3 DNA is TGTGCCAGCAGTGAACAGGGGGTCTCCTATAATTCACCCCTCCACTTT.

V usage is TRBV10-2 and J usage is TRBJ1-2; the D gene is possibly TRBD1 (5 bases). This CDR3 spans 13 amino acids. Germline V gene data show CDR1 as WSHSY and CDR2 as SAAADI. Deletions cut 8 bases from V and 4 bases from J, with 14 bases between. The CDR3 DNA reads TGCGCCAGCCTCGAGGGGCTAAGCTATGGCTACACCTTC. Its protein product is CASLEGLSYGYTF.

V is TRBV7-2 and J is TRBJ2-7, with 9 bases fitting TRBD2. In germline, CDR1 is SGHTA, CDR2 FQGNSA. V shed 5 bases, J shed 6 bases, and the junction held 14 bases outside the gene matches. This CDR3 spans 16 amino acids. The CDR3 loop reads CASSPRWLAGVGEQYF. The CDR3 DNA is TGTGCCAGCAGCCCAAGGTGGTTAGCGGGAGTTGGCGAGCAGTACTTC.

The chain combines TRBV6-6 with TRBJ2-7; tentatively, D is TRBD1 (5 bases). The CDR3 extends over 13 amino acids. The germline V gene encodes CDR1 MNHNY and CDR2 SVGAGI (reference sequence). Deletions cut 1 base from V and 5 bases from J, with 9 bases between. The CDR3 DNA sequence: TGTGCCAGCAGTTACTTCCAGGGAAACGAGCAGTACTTC. As protein: CASSYFQGNEQYF.

The chain carries TRBV4-2 and TRBJ2-1; 7 positions match TRBD2. The ends lost 0 bases at V and 7 bases at J; junction bases unmatched: 12. The V gene's germline CDR1 is LGHNA and CDR2 YNFKEQ. CDR3 length equals 17 residues. The CDR3 sequence is CASSQDRLAGVGNEQFF. The CDR3 region has the DNA TGTGCCAGCAGCCAAGACCGTCTCGCGGGGGTGGGAAATGAGCAGTTCTTC.

This clone has only a few counts. The chain joins TRBV5-1 to TRBJ2-2; no clear D gene. There are 16 residues in the CDR3. V gave up 3 bases and J gave up 4 bases, with 16 bases separating them. The V gene's germline CDR1 is SGHRS and CDR2 YFSETQ. CDR3 residues: CASSSGARKGTGELFF. Here the CDR3 DNA reads TGCGCCAGCAGCTCTGGTGCCAGGAAGGGCACCGGGGAGCTGTTTTTT.

This clone was seen only a few times. The CDR3 is CATLGGPNTEAFF. The CDR3 DNA follows: TGTGCCACACTGGGGGGACCGAACACTGAAGCTTTCTTT. V is TRBV10-3 and J is TRBJ1-1; a possible D gene is TRBD1 (5 bases). CDR3 length equals 13 residues. The germline CDR1 and CDR2 sequences are ENHRY and SYGVKD. V lost 10 bases to trimming and J lost 1 base, with 13 bases between them.

The chain has TRBV28 and TRBJ1-5; D unclear. The CDR3 has 12 residues. With 1 base removed from V and 9 bases from J, the gap between germline ends came to 7 bases. Germline V lookup: CDR1 MDHEN, CDR2 SYDVKM. The CDR3 protein is CASSLSQRPQHF. CDR3 bases: TGTGCCAGCAGTTTATCCCAACGGCCCCAGCATTTT.

In its sample, this clone was seen once. This chain uses TRBV11-2 with TRBJ2-5, with 8 bases lining up with TRBD2. With 1 base clipped from V and 1 base from J, the junction kept 5 bases outside the gene matches. Germline loops: CDR1 SGHAT, CDR2 FQNNGV. The CDR3 has 16 residues. For the CDR3, the DNA is TGTGCCAGCAGCTTAGGGCGGGGGGTCGTCCAAGAGACCCAGTACTTC. Its protein is CASSLGRGVVQETQYF. Supplemented by reference TRBV11-2 and TRBJ2-5, the full variable domain reads EAGVAQSPRYKIIEKRQSVAFWCNPISGHATLYWYQQILGQGPKLLIQFQNNGVVDDSQLPKDRFSAERLKGVDSTLKIQPAKLEDSAVYLCASSLGRGVVQETQYFGPGTRLLVL.

The chain couples TRBV4-3 to TRBJ2-1, with TRBD2 matching over 14 bases. This CDR3 is built from 14 residues. Germline V gene sequence: CDR1 LGHNA, CDR2 YSLEER. J was trimmed by 9 bases and V by 4 bases; bases with no gene match: 2. This CDR3 is CASSPGLAGVEQFF. The CDR3 nucleotides are TGCGCCAGCAGCCCGGGACTAGCGGGAGTTGAGCAGTTCTTC.

The rearrangement joins TRBV27 to TRBJ1-2; unclear D gene. V lost 2 bases to trimming and J lost 7 bases, with 14 bases between them. This CDR3 contains 14 residues. Germline V CDR1 and CDR2: MNHEY, SMNVEV (reference sequence). Here the CDR3 DNA reads TGTGCCAGCAGTTTACGGTTGGGCCCCGGTGGCTACACCTTC. This gives the protein CASSLRLGPGGYTF.

The rearrangement links TRBV18 to TRBJ2-3, with D perhaps matching TRBD1 (5 bases). The germline CDR1 and CDR2 sequences are KGHSH and LQKENI. Trimming cost V 3 bases and J 0 bases, with 10 bases left between them. CDR3 size: 15 residues. The CDR3 region is CASSPDRISTDTQYF. The DNA of the CDR3 is TGTGCCAGCTCACCCGACAGAATTAGCACAGATACGCAGTATTTT.